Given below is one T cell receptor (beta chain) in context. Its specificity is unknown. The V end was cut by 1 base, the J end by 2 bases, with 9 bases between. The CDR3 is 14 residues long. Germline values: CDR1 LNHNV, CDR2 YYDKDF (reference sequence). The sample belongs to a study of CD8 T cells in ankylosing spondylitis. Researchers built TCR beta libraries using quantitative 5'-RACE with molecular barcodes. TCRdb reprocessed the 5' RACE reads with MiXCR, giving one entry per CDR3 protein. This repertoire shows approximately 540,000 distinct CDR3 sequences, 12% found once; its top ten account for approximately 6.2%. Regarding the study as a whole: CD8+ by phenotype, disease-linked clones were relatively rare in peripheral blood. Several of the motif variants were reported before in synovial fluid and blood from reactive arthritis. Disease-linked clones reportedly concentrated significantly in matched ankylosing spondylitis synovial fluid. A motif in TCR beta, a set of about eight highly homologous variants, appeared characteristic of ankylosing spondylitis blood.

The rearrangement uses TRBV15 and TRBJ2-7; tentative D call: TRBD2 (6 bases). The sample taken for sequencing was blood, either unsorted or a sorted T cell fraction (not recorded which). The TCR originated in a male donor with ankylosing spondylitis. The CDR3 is CATSRGREPYEQYV. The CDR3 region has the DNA TGTGCCACCAGCAGAGGGAGGGAACCCTACGAGCAGTACGTC.